These T cell receptor beta chains were read from a single sample in a study of CD8 T cells in ankylosing spondylitis. From the 5' RACE reads, TCRdb called clonotypes with MiXCR, one entry per CDR3 protein. The repertoire holds hundreds of thousands of distinct CDR3 sequences, with about 18% as singletons. The source material was blood, either unsorted or a sorted T cell fraction (not recorded which). The receptors derive from a male donor with ankylosing spondylitis. Each CDR3 is given with its conserved first and last residue. Fields, in order: D gene, V gene, J gene, clone size, CDR3 DNA, CDR3 protein. The D gene is left open where the match is weak. Clone sizes are given selectively: once, few, many, or a class where the clone is expanded.

NA	TRBV7-8	TRBJ2-1	few	TGTGCCAGCAGTTATTATCGTAATGAGCAGTTCTTC	CASSYYRNEQFF
NA	TRBV2	TRBJ2-1	NA	TGTGCCAGCAGTTACGGGACAACCTACAATGAGCAGTTCTTC	CASSYGTTYNEQFF
TRBD2	TRBV20-1	TRBJ2-7	NA	TGCAGTGCTAGAGATCTAAGCGGGAGGACCCTTGGCGAGCAGTACTTC	CSARDLSGRTLGEQYF
TRBD1	TRBV12-3/TRBV12-4	TRBJ1-2	many	TGTGCCAGCAGTTTCCCCGGGACAGGGGGTTATGGCTACACCTTC	CASSFPGTGGYGYTF
NA	TRBV7-9	TRBJ2-3	NA	TGTGCCAGCAGCCCTCCGAGGGGGAGCACAGATACGCAGTATTTT	CASSPPRGSTDTQYF
NA	TRBV15	TRBJ2-7	NA	TGTGCCACCAGCAGAGATCCGGGTAGCTCCTACGAGCAGTACTTC	CATSRDPGSSYEQYF
TRBD2	TRBV20-1	TRBJ2-7	few	TGCAGTGCTACGTACGGCGGGGGACCCTCCTACGAGCAGTACTTC	CSATYGGGPSYEQYF
TRBD1	TRBV5-6	TRBJ2-2	NA	TGTGCCAGCAGCCTGAAAGACAGGGGGGGTACCGGGGAGCTGTTTTTT	CASSLKDRGGTGELFF
NA	TRBV15	TRBJ2-3	few	TGTGCCACCAGCAGCATGACAGATACGCAGTATTTT	CATSSMTDTQYF
NA	TRBV28	TRBJ1-1	NA	TGTGCCAGCAGTTTCTTTGGGGAAAGGGGTAGTGAAGCTTTCTTT	CASSFFGERGSEAFF
TRBD1	TRBV7-2	TRBJ1-1	NA	TGTGCCAGCAGCTCGGGACAGGGAACCAACACTGAAGCTTTCTTT	CASSSGQGTNTEAFF
NA	TRBV7-9	TRBJ1-4	NA	TGTGCCAGCAGCTTAATGGGGAGAGAAAAACTGTTTTTT	CASSLMGREKLFF
NA	TRBV29-1	TRBJ2-7	few	TGCAGCGTTTCTATCGGGTACGAGCAGTACTTC	CSVSIGYEQYF
TRBD2	TRBV9	TRBJ2-1	few	TGTGCCAGCAGCGCCGGACTAGCGGGAGTGAACAATGAGCAGTTCTTC	CASSAGLAGVNNEQFF
TRBD2	TRBV12-5	TRBJ2-1	few	TGTGCTAGTGATCTAGCGGGAGTCGTAGGTGAGCAGTTCTTC	CASDLAGVVGEQFF
TRBD1	TRBV7-9	TRBJ2-1	NA	TGTGCCAGCAGCCAGGGACAGGGGGCCTACAATGAGCAGTTCTTC	CASSQGQGAYNEQFF
NA	TRBV7-6	TRBJ1-6	NA	TGTGCCAGCAGCACCGGGGGCAGCGGTTCACCCCTCCACTTT	CASSTGGSGSPLHF
TRBD1	TRBV4-3	TRBJ1-4	many	TGCGCCAGCAGCCAGGTCGACAGGGAGGATGAAAAACTGTTTTTT	CASSQVDREDEKLFF
TRBD2	TRBV20-1	TRBJ2-7	NA	TGCAGTGCTAGACCCCCTAGCGGGACCGCCTACGAGCAGTACTTC	CSARPPSGTAYEQYF
NA	TRBV27	TRBJ1-6	NA	TGTGCCAGCAGTTTTGGGCAGGGCTATAATTCACCCCTCCACTTT	CASSFGQGYNSPLHF
NA	TRBV19	TRBJ2-1	NA	TGTGCCAGTGGGGTCGGCTGGAATGAGCAGTTCTTC	CASGVGWNEQFF
TRBD1	TRBV12-3/TRBV12-4	TRBJ1-2	NA	TGTGCCAGCAGTCTGGGCCCAACAGGGGGGTATGGCTACACCTTC	CASSLGPTGGYGYTF
NA	TRBV11-2	TRBJ2-5	few	TGTGCCAGCAGCGAGGGCTGGGGCCCAGAGACCCAGTACTTC	CASSEGWGPETQYF
NA	TRBV9	TRBJ2-3	many	TGTGCCAGCAGCCCCCACGGGACCAACACAGATACGCAGTATTTT	CASSPHGTNTDTQYF
NA	TRBV24-1	TRBJ1-5	NA	TGTGCCACCGGTGGGGCAAGCAATCAGCCCCAGCATTTT	CATGGASNQPQHF
TRBD2	TRBV28	TRBJ2-3	many	TGTGCCAGCAGTTTGGCTAGCGGTAGCACAGATACGCAGTATTTT	CASSLASGSTDTQYF
NA	TRBV29-1	TRBJ2-2	many	TGCAGCGTTGAAGGGGGGGACCGGAACACCGGGGAGCTGTTTTTT	CSVEGGDRNTGELFF
TRBD1	TRBV12-3/TRBV12-4	TRBJ2-5	few	TGTGCCAGCAGCCCACAGGGGGTGGACGAGACCCAGTACTTC	CASSPQGVDETQYF
NA	TRBV29-1	TRBJ2-7	NA	TGCAGCGCCTTGGCCAGGGAGCAGTACTTC	CSALAREQYF
NA	TRBV7-9	TRBJ1-4	NA	TGTGCCAGCAGCAAAAGTATAGCCGCAACTAATGAAAAACTGTTTTTT	CASSKSIAATNEKLFF
NA	TRBV27	TRBJ2-2	NA	TGTGCCAGCAGTCCTCTCCCCCTGGCAGGGAGAAACACCGGGGAGCTGTTTTTT	CASSPLPLAGRNTGELFF
NA	TRBV9	TRBJ1-6	NA	TGTGCCAGCAGCGTAGAGGGGGGTCCCCTCCACTTT	CASSVEGGPLHF
TRBD1	TRBV4-1	TRBJ2-1	few	TGCGCCAGCAGCCGGGACAGGGGACCCGCGAGCTCCTACAATGAGCAGTTCTTC	CASSRDRGPASSYNEQFF